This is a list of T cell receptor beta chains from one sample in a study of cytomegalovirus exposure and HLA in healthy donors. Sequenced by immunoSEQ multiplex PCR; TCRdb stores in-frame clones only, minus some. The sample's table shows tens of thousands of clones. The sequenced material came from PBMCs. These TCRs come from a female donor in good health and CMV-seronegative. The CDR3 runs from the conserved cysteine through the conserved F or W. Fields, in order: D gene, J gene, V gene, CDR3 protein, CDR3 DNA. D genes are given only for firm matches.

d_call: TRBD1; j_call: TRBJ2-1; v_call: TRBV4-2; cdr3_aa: CASSTRTGEDEQFF; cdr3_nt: TGTGCCAGCAGCACCCGGACAGGGGAGGATGAGCAGTTCTTC
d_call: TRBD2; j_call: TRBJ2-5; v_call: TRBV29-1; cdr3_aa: CSAPSSGGLETQYF; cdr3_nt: TGCAGCGCACCTTCTAGCGGGGGATTAGAGACCCAGTACTTC
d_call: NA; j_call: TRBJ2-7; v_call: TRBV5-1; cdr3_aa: CASSLDVPSYEQYF; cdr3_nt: TGCGCCAGCAGCTTGGACGTTCCGAGCTACGAGCAGTACTTC
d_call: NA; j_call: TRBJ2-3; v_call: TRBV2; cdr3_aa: CASSQGQVQGTQYF; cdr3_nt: TGTGCCAGCAGTCAAGGGCAGGTACAAGGTACGCAGTATTTT
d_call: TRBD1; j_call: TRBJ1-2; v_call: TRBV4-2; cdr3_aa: CASSQDHRGDGYTF; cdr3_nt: TGTGCCAGCAGCCAAGATCACAGGGGCGATGGCTACACCTTC
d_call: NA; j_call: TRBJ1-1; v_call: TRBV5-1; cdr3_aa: CASGAGRDTEAFF; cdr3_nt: TGCGCCAGCGGGGCAGGGAGGGACACTGAAGCTTTCTTT
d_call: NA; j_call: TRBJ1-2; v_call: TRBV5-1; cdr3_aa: CASTPGGTNYGYTF; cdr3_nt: TGCGCCAGCACCCCGGGCGGGACTAACTATGGCTACACCTTC
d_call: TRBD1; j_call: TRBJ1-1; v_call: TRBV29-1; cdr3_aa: CSASTGGSTEAFF; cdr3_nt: TGCAGCGCCTCGACAGGGGGTAGCACTGAAGCTTTCTTT
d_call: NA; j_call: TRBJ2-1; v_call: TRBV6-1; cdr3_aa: CASGEGQHYNEQFF; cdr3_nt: TGTGCCAGCGGAGAAGGACAGCACTACAATGAGCAGTTCTTC
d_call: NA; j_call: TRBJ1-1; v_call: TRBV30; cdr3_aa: CAWTGNMNTEAFF; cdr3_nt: TGTGCCTGGACAGGGAACATGAACACTGAAGCTTTCTTT
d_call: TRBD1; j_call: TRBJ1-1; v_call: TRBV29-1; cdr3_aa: CSVLRDRGDTEAFF; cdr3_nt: TGCAGCGTACTCAGGGACAGGGGGGACACTGAAGCTTTCTTT
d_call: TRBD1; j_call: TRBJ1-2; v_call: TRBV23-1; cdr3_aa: CASAPGQEFNYGYTF; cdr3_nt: TGCGCCAGCGCACCCGGACAGGAGTTTAACTATGGCTACACCTTC
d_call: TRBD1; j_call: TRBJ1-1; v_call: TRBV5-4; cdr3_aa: CASSRDSRAEAFF; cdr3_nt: TGTGCCAGCAGCCGGGACAGCCGGGCTGAAGCTTTCTTT
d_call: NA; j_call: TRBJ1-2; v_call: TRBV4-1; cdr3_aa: CASSQDVTRGHYGYTF; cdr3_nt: TGCGCCAGCAGCCAAGATGTTACCAGGGGACACTATGGCTACACCTTC
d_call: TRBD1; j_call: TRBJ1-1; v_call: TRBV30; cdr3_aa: CAWCGTDLLTEAFF; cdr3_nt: TGTGCCTGGTGCGGGACAGACCTCCTCACTGAAGCTTTCTTT
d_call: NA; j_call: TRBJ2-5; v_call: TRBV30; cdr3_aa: CAWSAKDQGQKTQYF; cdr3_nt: TGTGCCTGGAGTGCGAAGGACCAAGGACAGAAGACCCAGTACTTC
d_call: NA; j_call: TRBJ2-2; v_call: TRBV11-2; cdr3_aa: CASRPGGTANTGELFF; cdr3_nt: TGTGCCAGCAGGCCAGGCGGGACAGCGAACACCGGGGAGCTGTTTTTT
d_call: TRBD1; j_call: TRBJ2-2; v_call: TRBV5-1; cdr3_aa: CASSLVGTATGELFF; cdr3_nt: TGCGCCAGCAGCTTGGTCGGGACAGCCACCGGGGAGCTGTTTTTT
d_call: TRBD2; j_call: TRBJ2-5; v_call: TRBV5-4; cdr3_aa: CASSLSSGGSAQYF; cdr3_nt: TGTGCCAGCAGCTTGTCCTCCGGGGGGTCCGCCCAGTACTTC
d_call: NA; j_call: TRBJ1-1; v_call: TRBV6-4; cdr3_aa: CASRKRQLNTEAFF; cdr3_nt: TGTGCCAGCAGGAAGCGACAGCTGAACACTGAAGCTTTCTTT
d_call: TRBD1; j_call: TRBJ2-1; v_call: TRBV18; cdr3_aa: CASSPGQFNEQFF; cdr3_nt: TGTGCCAGCTCACCGGGACAGTTCAATGAGCAGTTCTTC
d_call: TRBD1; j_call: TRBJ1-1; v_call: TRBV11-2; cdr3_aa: CASSSKPAPTGREAFF; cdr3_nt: TGTGCCAGCAGCTCGAAGCCGGCGCCGACAGGGAGGGAAGCTTTCTTT